Below are 5 T cell receptor beta chains sequenced from a single sample in a study of blood T cell repertoires in COVID-19. Using immunoSEQ multiplex PCR, the repertoire was profiled, and TCRdb retains in-frame clones only, with some absent. This table holds 150,000 to 200,000 clones, 82% found once. Sequenced material: peripheral blood. These receptors were collected from a woman aged 60 to 75 with COVID-19, enrolled during active disease.

The V gene is TRBV5-1, the J gene TRBJ1-3; D not resolved. This CDR3 region has 16 residues. CDR1 SGHRS and CDR2 YFSETQ come from the germline V gene. Deletions cut 0 bases from V and 2 bases from J, with 12 bases between. CDR3 in DNA: TGCGCCAGCAGCTTGGAAGGAAGAGGGACTGGAAACACCATATATTTT. Amino acid sequence: CASSLEGRGTGNTIYF.

This chain connects TRBV12-3 or TRBV12-4 to TRBJ1-1; 9 positions match TRBD1. The trim removed 6 bases at V and 7 bases at J, leaving 6 bases unmatched. The CDR3 sequence is 13 residues long. CDR3 DNA: TGTGCCAGCAGCCCCGGACAGGGGATTGAAGCTTTCTTT. It translates to CASSPGQGIEAFF.

The chain has TRBV6-5 and TRBJ1-2; possibly TRBD1 for D (6 bases). The germline V gene has CDR1 MNHEY and CDR2 SVGAGI. The CDR3 consists of 13 residues. V was clipped by 2 bases and J by 5 bases, with 9 bases between them. The CDR3 nucleotides are TGTGCCAGCAGTTACGGAAGGGGGTATGGCTACACCTTC. Encoded protein: CASSYGRGYGYTF.

This sequence joins TRBV11-2 and TRBJ2-3; 9 nucleotides agree with TRBD2. V shed 1 base, J shed 3 bases, and the junction held 5 bases outside the gene matches. CDR1 is SGHAT, CDR2 FQNNGV, per germline. CDR3 length equals 16 residues. CDR3 residues: CASSLGASGATDTQYF. The CDR3 DNA sequence: TGTGCCAGCAGCTTAGGCGCTAGCGGGGCGACAGATACGCAGTATTTT.

The rearrangement joins TRBV3-1 (or the pseudogene TRBV3-2) to TRBJ1-6, with D maybe TRBD1 (5 bases). The CDR3 spans 14 residues. V was clipped by 1 base and J by 4 bases, with 5 bases between them. The germline gives CDR1 LGHDT, CDR2 YNNKEL (reference sequence). The CDR3 loop is CASSQGQYNSPLHF. The CDR3 bases are TGTGCCAGCAGCCAAGGACAGTATAATTCACCCCTCCACTTT.